This T cell receptor (beta chain) was recovered during a study of cytomegalovirus exposure and HLA in healthy donors. In the study overall: According to later analysis, the same platform produced the 120 validation and some 680 first-cohort repertoires.

Measured with immunoSEQ multiplex PCR; TCRdb has only the in-frame clones, and not every one. Here the sample spans some 290,000 clones, 88% being singletons. Overall study findings and caveats: Rarity marked most TCR sequences, yet some public TCRs occurred in many donors. Specificity for CMV antigens was confirmed in vitro for three of the CMV-associated chains. The study flagged 150 to 200 TCR beta chains as cytomegalovirus-associated.

Regarding this clone: Antigen unknown.

Germline V CDR1 and CDR2: MNHEY, SVGAGI. The length of the CDR3 is 15 residues. The V end lost 6 bases, the J end lost 8 bases, and 19 bases lay between the germline ends. The receptor comes from a man aged 25-45 years in good health and CMV-seronegative. Sequenced: PBMCs. The chain is built from TRBV6-5 and TRBJ1-4; tentative D call: TRBD1 (5 bases). The CDR3 protein is CASRKTYQGWEKLFF. DNA of the CDR3: TGTGCCAGCAGGAAGACCTATCAGGGTTGGGAAAAACTGTTTTTT.